Listed here is a single T cell receptor beta chain. Original analysis: ImmunoSEQ output held junction-only sequences without quality scores, so filtering differed. TCRdb's copy holds only in-frame clones and misses some; the assay was immunoSEQ multiplex PCR. That table gives V, J and clone size, and the DNA gave D and trimming. The repertoire consists of 2 million to 2.5 million clones, with 85% to 95% occurring once and the leading ten covering approximately 0.41%. Only Caucasian adults living in Nashville, Tennessee made up the donor group. The CD4+ fraction was divided into a CD45RA+ naive subset and a CD45RA-negative memory subset. This CDR3 has 15 amino acids. The V gene's germline CDR1 is SGHDT and CDR2 YYEEEE. V was cut by 0 bases and J by 2 bases, with 11 bases left in between. This sample is part of a study of shared clonotypes between healthy human individuals.

The chain carries TRBV5-6 and TRBJ1-2, with no clear D. Sequencing used naive CD4+ T cells from PBMCs. Subset indicated: CD45RA+ positively selected. This TCR derives from a man younger than 35 in good health. Some clones in this sample may be carry-over from other donors' samples. The CDR3 region has the DNA TGTGCCAGCAGCTTGGGTCCACTAGGGAACTATGGCTACACCTTC. Amino acid sequence: CASSLGPLGNYGYTF. Drawing the rest from reference TRBV5-6 and TRBJ1-2, the complete variable domain is DAGVTQSPTHLIKTRGQQVTLRCSPKSGHDTVSWYQQALGQGPQFIFQYYEEEERQRGNFPDRFSGHQFPNYSSELNVNALLLGDSALYLCASSLGPLGNYGYTFGSGTRLTVV.